This T cell receptor (beta chain) appears in the sequencing data of a study of OX40 agonist ivuxolimab in advanced cancers. The data were produced by immunoSEQ multiplex PCR, yet TCRdb's version contains in-frame clones alone and is incomplete. The sample has under 85,000 clones, around 94% seen once. This CDR3 comprises 16 residues. From germline, CDR1 is MNHEY and CDR2 SMNVEV (reference sequence). V lost 4 bases to trimming and J lost 5 bases; unmatched junction nucleotides: 8. This specimen consisted of CD4+ or CD8+ T cells sorted from blood, obtained in a trial of the OX40 agonist ivuxolimab. This sequence joins TRBV27 and TRBJ2-1; 10 bases align to TRBD2. This TCR was recovered from an adult with an advanced solid tumor such as melanoma, head and neck, liver or kidney cancer. CDR3 protein: CASSSLAGKVDNEQFF. The CDR3 DNA reads TGTGCCAGCAGTTCACTAGCGGGAAAGGTGGACAATGAGCAGTTCTTC.